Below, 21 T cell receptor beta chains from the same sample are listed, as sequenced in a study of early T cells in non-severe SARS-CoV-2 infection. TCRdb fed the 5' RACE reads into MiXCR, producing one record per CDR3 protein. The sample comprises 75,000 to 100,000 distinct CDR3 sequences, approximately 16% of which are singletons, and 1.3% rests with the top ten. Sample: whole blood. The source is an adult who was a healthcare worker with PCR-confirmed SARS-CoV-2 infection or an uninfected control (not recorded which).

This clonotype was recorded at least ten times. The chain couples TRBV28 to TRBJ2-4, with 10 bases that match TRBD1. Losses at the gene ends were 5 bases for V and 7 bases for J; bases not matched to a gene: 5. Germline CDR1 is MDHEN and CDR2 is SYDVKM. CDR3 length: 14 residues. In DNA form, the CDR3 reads TGTGCCAGCAGTCGACGGACAGGGGGTAACATTCAGTACTTC. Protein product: CASSRRTGGNIQYF. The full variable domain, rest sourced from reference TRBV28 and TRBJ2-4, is DVKVTQSSRYLVKRTGEKVFLECVQDMDHENMFWYRQDPGLGLRLIYFSYDVKMKEKGDIPEGYSVSREKKERFSLILESASTNQTSMYLCASSRRTGGNIQYFGAGTRLSVL.

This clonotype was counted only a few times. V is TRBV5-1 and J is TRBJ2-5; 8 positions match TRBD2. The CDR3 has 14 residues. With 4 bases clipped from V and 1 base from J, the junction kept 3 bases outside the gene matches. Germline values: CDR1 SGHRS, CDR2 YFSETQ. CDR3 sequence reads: CASSRSGGQETQYF. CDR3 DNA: TGCGCCAGCAGCCGAAGCGGGGGCCAAGAGACCCAGTACTTC.

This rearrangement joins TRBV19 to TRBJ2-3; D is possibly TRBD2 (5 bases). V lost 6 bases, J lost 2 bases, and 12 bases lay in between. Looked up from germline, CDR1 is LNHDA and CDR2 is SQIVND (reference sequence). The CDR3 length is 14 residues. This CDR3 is CASRSGPNTDTQYF. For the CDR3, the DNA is TGTGCCAGTAGGAGCGGTCCAAACACAGATACGCAGTATTTT.

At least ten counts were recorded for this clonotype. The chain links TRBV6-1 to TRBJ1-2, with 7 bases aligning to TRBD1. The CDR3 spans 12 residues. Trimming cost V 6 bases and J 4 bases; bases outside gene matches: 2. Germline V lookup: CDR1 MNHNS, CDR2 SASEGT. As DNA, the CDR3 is TGTGCCAGCAGACAGGGGACCTATGGCTACACCTTC. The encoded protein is CASRQGTYGYTF.

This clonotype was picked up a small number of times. CDR3: CASSQEGVGNNEQFF. Written as DNA, the CDR3 is TGCGCCAGCAGCCAGGAGGGGGTGGGTAACAATGAGCAGTTCTTC. This chain joins TRBV10-2 and TRBJ2-1, with D perhaps given as TRBD1 or TRBD2 (6 bases each). Germline CDR1 and CDR2: WSHSY and SAAADI. The CDR3 totals 15 residues. The V end lost 6 bases, the J end lost 5 bases, and 17 bases lay between the germline ends.

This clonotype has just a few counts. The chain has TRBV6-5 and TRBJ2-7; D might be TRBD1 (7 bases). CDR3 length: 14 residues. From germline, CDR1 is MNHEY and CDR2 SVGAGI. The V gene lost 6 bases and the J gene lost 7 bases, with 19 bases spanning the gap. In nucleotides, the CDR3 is TGTGCCAGCAGCCTCGACAGGGAGGAATGGGAGCAGTACTTC. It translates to CASSLDREEWEQYF.

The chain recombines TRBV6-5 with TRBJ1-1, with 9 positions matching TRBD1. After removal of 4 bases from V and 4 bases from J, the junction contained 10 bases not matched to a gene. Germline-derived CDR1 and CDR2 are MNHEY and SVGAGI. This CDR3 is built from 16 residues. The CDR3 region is CASSSPGQGLGTEAFF. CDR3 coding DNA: TGTGCCAGCAGTTCCCCGGGACAGGGTCTGGGCACTGAAGCTTTCTTT.

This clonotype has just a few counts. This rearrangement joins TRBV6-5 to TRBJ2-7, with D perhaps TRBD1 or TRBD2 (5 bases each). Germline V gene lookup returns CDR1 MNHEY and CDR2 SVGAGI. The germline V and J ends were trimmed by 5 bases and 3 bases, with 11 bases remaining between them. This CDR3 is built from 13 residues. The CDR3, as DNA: TGTGCCAGCAGTCCAGGGAGACTCTACGAGCAGTACTTC. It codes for CASSPGRLYEQYF.

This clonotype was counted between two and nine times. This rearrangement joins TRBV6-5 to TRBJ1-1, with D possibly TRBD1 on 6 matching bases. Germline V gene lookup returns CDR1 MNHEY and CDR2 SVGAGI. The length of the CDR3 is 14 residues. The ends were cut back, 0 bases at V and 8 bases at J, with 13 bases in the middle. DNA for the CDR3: TGTGCCAGCAGTTACTCCGGACAGACCTCGGAAGCTTTCTTT. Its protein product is CASSYSGQTSEAFF.

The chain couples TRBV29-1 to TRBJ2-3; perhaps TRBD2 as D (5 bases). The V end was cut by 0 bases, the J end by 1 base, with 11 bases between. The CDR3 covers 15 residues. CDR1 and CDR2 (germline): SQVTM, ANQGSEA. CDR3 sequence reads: CSVEDQTTGTDTQYF. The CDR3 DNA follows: TGCAGCGTTGAAGATCAGACTACCGGCACAGATACGCAGTATTTT.

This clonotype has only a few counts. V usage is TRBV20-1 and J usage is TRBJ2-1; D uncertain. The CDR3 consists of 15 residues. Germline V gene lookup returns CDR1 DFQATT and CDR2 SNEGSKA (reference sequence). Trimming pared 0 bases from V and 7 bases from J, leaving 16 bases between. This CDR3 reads CSARDLTLDGNEQFF. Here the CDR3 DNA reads TGCAGTGCTAGAGATCTGACCCTGGACGGGAATGAGCAGTTCTTC.

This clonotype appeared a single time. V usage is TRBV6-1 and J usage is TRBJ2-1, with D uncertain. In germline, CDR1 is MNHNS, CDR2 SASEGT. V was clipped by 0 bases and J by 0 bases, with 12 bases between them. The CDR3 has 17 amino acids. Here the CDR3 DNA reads TGTGCCAGCAGTGAAGCGTGGAGCTGGAACTCCTACAATGAGCAGTTCTTC. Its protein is CASSEAWSWNSYNEQFF.

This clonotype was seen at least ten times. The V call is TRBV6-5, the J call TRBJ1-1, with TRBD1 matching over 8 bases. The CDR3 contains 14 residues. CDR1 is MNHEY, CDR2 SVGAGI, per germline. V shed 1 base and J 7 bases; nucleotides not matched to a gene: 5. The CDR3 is CASSYYDRGGEAFF. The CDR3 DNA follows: TGTGCCAGCAGTTACTACGACAGGGGCGGTGAAGCTTTCTTT.

The CDR3 sequence: CATAGGNTEAFF. The CDR3 region has the DNA TGTGCCACCGCAGGGGGGAACACTGAAGCTTTCTTT. V usage is TRBV15 and J usage is TRBJ1-1; 7 nucleotides line up with TRBD1. Germline V lookup: CDR1 LNHNV, CDR2 YYDKDF (reference sequence). The length of the CDR3 is 12 residues. V shed 8 bases and J 1 base; nucleotides not matched to a gene: 1.

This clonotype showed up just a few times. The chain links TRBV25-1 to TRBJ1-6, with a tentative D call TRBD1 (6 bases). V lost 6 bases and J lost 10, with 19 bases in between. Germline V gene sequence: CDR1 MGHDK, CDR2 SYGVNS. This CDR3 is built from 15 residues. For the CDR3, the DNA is TGTGCCAGCAGGGCCGGGGGGCAGGGAAGGTCACCCCTCCACTTT. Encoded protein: CASRAGGQGRSPLHF.

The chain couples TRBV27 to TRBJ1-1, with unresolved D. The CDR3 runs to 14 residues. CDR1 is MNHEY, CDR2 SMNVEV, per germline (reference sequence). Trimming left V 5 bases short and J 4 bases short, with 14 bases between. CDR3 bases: TGTGCCAGCAGTCCTCTTACGAGCGGCACTGAAGCTTTCTTT. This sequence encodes CASSPLTSGTEAFF.

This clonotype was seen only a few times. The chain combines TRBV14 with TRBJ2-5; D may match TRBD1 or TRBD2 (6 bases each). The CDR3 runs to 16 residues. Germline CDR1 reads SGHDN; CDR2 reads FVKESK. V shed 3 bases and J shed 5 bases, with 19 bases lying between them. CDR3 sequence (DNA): TGTGCCAGCAGCCAGGTTTACGGACGGGGGCGGGAGACCCAGTACTTC. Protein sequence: CASSQVYGRGRETQYF.

This CDR3 reads CATSRSRGLTDTQYF. In DNA form, the CDR3 reads TGTGCCACCAGCAGGAGCAGGGGGCTCACAGATACGCAGTATTTT. The chain couples TRBV15 to TRBJ2-3, with TRBD1 identical over 8 bases. V was pared by 3 bases and J by 2 bases, with 4 bases of the junction left unmatched. This CDR3 is 15 amino acids long. Germline lookup yields CDR1 LNHNV and CDR2 YYDKDF (reference sequence).

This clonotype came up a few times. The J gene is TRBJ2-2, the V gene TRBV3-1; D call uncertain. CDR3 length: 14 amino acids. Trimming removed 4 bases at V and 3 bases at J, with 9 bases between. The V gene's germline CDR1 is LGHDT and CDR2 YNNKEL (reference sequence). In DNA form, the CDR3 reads TGTGCCAGCAGCCCCCCCGAAGACACCGGGGAGCTGTTTTTT. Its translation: CASSPPEDTGELFF. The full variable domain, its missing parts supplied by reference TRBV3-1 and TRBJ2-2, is DTAVSQTPKYLVTQMGNDKSIKCEQNLGHDTMYWYKQDSKKFLKIMFSYNNKELIINETVPNRFSPKSPDKAHLNLHINSLELGDSAVYFCASSPPEDTGELFFGEGSRLTVL.

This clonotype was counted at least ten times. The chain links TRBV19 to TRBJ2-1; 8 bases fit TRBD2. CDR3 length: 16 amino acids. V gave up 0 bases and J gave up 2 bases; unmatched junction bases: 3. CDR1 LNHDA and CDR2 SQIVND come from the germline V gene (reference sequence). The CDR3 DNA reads TGTGCCAGTAGTATAGAACCAGCGGGAGCCTACAATGAGCAGTTCTTC. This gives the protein CASSIEPAGAYNEQFF. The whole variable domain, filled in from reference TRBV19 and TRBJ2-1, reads DGGITQSPKYLFRKEGQNVTLSCEQNLNHDAMYWYRQDPGQGLRLIYYSQIVNDFQKGDIAEGYSVSREKKESFPLTVTSAQKNPTAFYLCASSIEPAGAYNEQFFGPGTRLTVL.

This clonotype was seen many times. DNA of the CDR3: TGTGCCAGCGGTAGAACGTTATACGAGCAGTACTTC. This translates into CASGRTLYEQYF. The V call is TRBV28, the J call TRBJ2-7; no firm D call. V gave up 8 bases and J gave up 4 bases, with 12 bases separating them. Germline assignment: CDR1 MDHEN and CDR2 SYDVKM. The CDR3 consists of 12 residues.